These 14 T cell receptor beta chains share one sample of origin, sequenced in a study of T cells in tuberculosis. The time point here: new active TB diagnosis, blood taken before or within 7 days of starting treatment. The repertoire was sequenced with immunoSEQ multiplex PCR; TCRdb's copy has only in-frame clones and lacks some. The sample holds tens of thousands of clones; 92% are singletons and the top ten take 5.5% to 7.5%. The material was PBMCs, obtained at tuberculosis diagnosis. The receptor set was obtained from an adult with tuberculosis. Some clones in this sample may be carry-over from other donors' samples.

This clone has only a few counts. This sequence joins TRBV4-1 and TRBJ1-2; 7 bases align to TRBD1. Germline V lookup: CDR1 MGHRA, CDR2 YSYEKL. The CDR3 is 16 residues long. Unmatched junction bases numbered 8, after V lost 0 bases and J lost 4 bases. The CDR3 nucleotides are TGCGCCAGCAGCCAAGAACCGGGACAGAAGCTCTATGGCTACACCTTC. Translating gives CASSQEPGQKLYGYTF.

Here the CDR3 reads CASSQEGQGATEQYF. CDR3 DNA: TGCGCCAGCAGCCAAGAGGGACAGGGGGCGACCGAGCAGTACTTC. The gene calls are TRBV4-1 and TRBJ2-7; 12 bases match TRBD1. With 0 bases clipped from V and 6 bases from J, the junction kept 3 bases outside the gene matches. This CDR3 comprises 15 residues. Germline V lookup: CDR1 MGHRA, CDR2 YSYEKL.

The gene calls are TRBV27 and TRBJ1-2; no reliable D call. The germline gives CDR1 MNHEY, CDR2 SMNVEV (reference sequence). This CDR3 comprises 14 residues. V was clipped by 0 bases and J by 5 bases, with 10 bases between them. The CDR3 region has the DNA TGTGCCAGCAGTTTATCGGCGGCGGATTATGGCTACACCTTC. It encodes CASSLSAADYGYTF.

The V and J genes are TRBV5-1 and TRBJ1-3, with 7 nucleotides matching TRBD1. Losses at the gene ends were 0 bases for V and 3 bases for J; bases not matched to a gene: 3. The V gene's germline CDR1 is SGHRS and CDR2 YFSETQ. The CDR3 runs to 15 residues. The CDR3, as DNA: TGCGCCAGCAGCTTGGCGACAGGGTTTGGAAACACCATATATTTT. It codes for CASSLATGFGNTIYF.

This sequence joins TRBV5-1 and TRBJ2-2, with 7 bases lining up with TRBD1. There are 14 residues in the CDR3. Germline assignment: CDR1 SGHRS and CDR2 YFSETQ. V trimming: 4 bases; J trimming: 6 bases; junction bases outside the gene matches: 6. This chain's CDR3 is CASSTQGVSGELFF. In DNA form, the CDR3 reads TGCGCCAGCAGCACCCAGGGGGTCTCCGGGGAGCTGTTTTTT.

The J gene is TRBJ2-2, the V gene TRBV14, with a weak D call TRBD2 (6 bases). Germline lookup yields CDR1 SGHDN and CDR2 FVKESK. Trimming pared 2 bases from V and 7 bases from J, leaving 14 bases between. The CDR3 runs 15 residues. This CDR3 reads CASSQYRGGIGELFF. Written as DNA, the CDR3 is TGTGCCAGCAGCCAATATAGGGGAGGAATCGGGGAGCTGTTTTTT. The entire variable domain, with the rest obtained from reference TRBV14 and TRBJ2-2, is as follows: EAGVTQFPSHSVIEKGQTVTLRCDPISGHDNLYWYRRVMGKEIKFLLHFVKESKQDESGMPNNRFLAERTGGTYSTLKVQPAELEDSGVYFCASSQYRGGIGELFFGEGSRLTVL.

The chain joins TRBV15 to TRBJ1-1, with a tentative D call TRBD1 (6 bases). Trimming shortened V by 0 bases and J by 8 bases, and 13 bases separated the two germline ends. The CDR3 is 14 amino acids. CDR1 is LNHNV, CDR2 YYDKDF, per germline (reference sequence). CDR3 DNA: TGTGCCACCAGCAGAGATTTTGAGCAGGGGGAAGCTTTCTTT. Its translation is CATSRDFEQGEAFF.

The rearrangement uses TRBV6-6 and TRBJ2-1; D uncertain. The CDR3 consists of 12 residues. The V and J ends lost 5 bases and 4 bases respectively, with 6 bases between them. From germline, CDR1 is MNHNY and CDR2 SVGAGI (reference sequence). The CDR3 protein is CASSNHYNEQFF. As DNA, the CDR3 is TGTGCCAGCAGTAATCATTACAATGAGCAGTTCTTC.

The chain employs TRBV7-2 and TRBJ2-7, with D perhaps matching TRBD2 (7 bases). The V end was cut by 2 bases, the J end by 2 bases, with 13 bases between. Germline CDR1 is SGHTA and CDR2 is FQGNSA. The CDR3 spans 15 residues. CDR3 amino acids: CASSLSGGYTYEQYF. The CDR3 bases are TGTGCCAGCAGCTTATCGGGGGGCTACACCTACGAGCAGTACTTC.

Written as DNA, the CDR3 is TGTGCCAGCAGCACCCGACAGGGGGCGCCGGACTACGAGCAGTACTTC. Encoded protein: CASSTRQGAPDYEQYF. The rearrangement links TRBV7-6 to TRBJ2-7; 10 bases are a match to TRBD1. The CDR3 length is 16 residues. CDR1 and CDR2 from the germline V gene are SGHVS and FNYEAQ. Germline trimming cut 5 bases from V and 3 bases from J; bases unmatched to any gene: 10. Variable domain in full (rest from reference TRBV7-6 and TRBJ2-7): GAGVSQSPRYKVTKRGQDVALRCDPISGHVSLYWYRQALGQGPEFLTYFNYEAQQDKSGLPNDRFSAERPEGSISTLTIQRTEQRDSAMYRCASSTRQGAPDYEQYFGPGTRLTVT.

The chain uses TRBV21-1 and TRBJ2-1; the tabulated D call, TRBD2, remains unverified against the DNA. TRBV21-1 represents a pseudogene. The CDR3 extends over 15 amino acids. The CDR3 spells CASSNCGGRGDEQFF. CDR3 sequence (DNA): TGTGCCAGCAGCAATTGCGGGGGGCGCGGCGATGAGCAGTTCTTC.

The V call is TRBV10-2, the J call TRBJ2-7; D is perhaps TRBD1 (6 bases). CDR3 length equals 13 residues. Trimming shortened V by 8 bases and J by 0 bases, and 11 bases separated the two germline ends. Germline V CDR1 and CDR2: WSHSY, SAAADI. The DNA of the CDR3 is TGCGCCAGCTGGGCAGGGGCCTCCTACGAGCAGTACTTC. The encoded protein is CASWAGASYEQYF.

The chain combines TRBV7-9 with TRBJ1-1, with D maybe TRBD1 (5 bases). CDR1 is SEHNR and CDR2 is FQNEAQ in the germline V gene (reference sequence). The V end was cut by 5 bases, the J end by 10 bases, with 11 bases between. The CDR3 runs to 11 residues. This CDR3 reads CASSRGEGAFF. For the CDR3, the DNA is TGTGCCAGCAGCCGGGGGGAGGGAGCTTTCTTT.

The J gene is TRBJ1-2, the V gene TRBV27; possibly TRBD1 for D (5 bases). CDR1 and CDR2 (germline): MNHEY, SMNVEV (reference sequence). V was trimmed by 8 bases and J by 4 bases, leaving 8 bases between them. This CDR3 spans 11 amino acids. Here the CDR3 reads CASRDFYGYTF. The CDR3 coding sequence is TGTGCCAGCCGGGACTTCTATGGCTACACCTTC.